The 9 T cell receptor beta chains given below trace back to one sample, sequenced in a study of blood T cell repertoires in COVID-19. Assay: immunoSEQ multiplex PCR; the TCRdb copy retains only in-frame clones and omits some. The repertoire holds about 90,000 clones, with around 93% as singletons. The sequencing sample was made of peripheral blood. These receptor sequences come from a human donor with active COVID-19. The donor label of this sample is uncertain.

The chain has TRBV7-2 and TRBJ2-3, with 7 bases fitting TRBD1. Unmatched junction bases numbered 7, after V lost 1 base and J lost 6 bases. The germline V gene has CDR1 SGHTA and CDR2 FQGNSA. CDR3 length: 15 residues. The CDR3 protein is CASSLVTGAYDTQYF. Here the CDR3 DNA reads TGTGCCAGCAGCTTAGTTACAGGGGCCTACGATACGCAGTATTTT.

The gene calls are TRBV2 and TRBJ1-1; tentatively, D is TRBD1 (6 bases). The CDR3 runs 15 residues. CDR1 SNHLY and CDR2 FYNNEI come from the germline V gene. The V and J ends lost 5 bases and 0 bases respectively, with 13 bases between them. In DNA, the CDR3 is TGTGCCAGCAGTAAGGCAGGGACAATGAACACTGAAGCTTTCTTT. It specifies CASSKAGTMNTEAFF. Variable domain in full (rest from reference TRBV2 and TRBJ1-1): EPEVTQTPSHQVTQMGQEVILRCVPISNHLYFYWYRQILGQKVEFLVSFYNNEISEKSEIFDDQFSVERPDGSNFTLKIRSTKLEDSAMYFCASSKAGTMNTEAFFGQGTRLTVV.

The chain joins TRBV6-5 to TRBJ1-3; D ambiguous. Trimming pared 5 bases from V and 3 bases from J, leaving 8 bases between. This CDR3 contains 13 residues. Per the germline V gene, CDR1 is MNHEY and CDR2 is SVGAGI. DNA of the CDR3: TGTGCCAGCAGTCCTTATAGTGGAAACACCATATATTTT. Translated, it gives CASSPYSGNTIYF.

The chain recombines TRBV9 with TRBJ2-1, with D tentatively TRBD2 (6 bases). CDR3 length: 15 amino acids. In germline, CDR1 is SGDLS, CDR2 YYNGEE. Trimming pared 6 bases from V and 0 bases from J, leaving 13 bases between. CDR3 sequence reads: CASTRRGSSYNEQFF. CDR3 nucleotide sequence: TGTGCCAGCACCCGGAGGGGTAGCTCCTACAATGAGCAGTTCTTC.

The CDR3 nucleotides are TGTGCCAGCAGGGGACAGGGGAACACCATATATTTT. Translating it yields CASRGQGNTIYF. The genes are TRBV2 and TRBJ1-3; 10 bases agree with TRBD1. V trimming: 6 bases; J trimming: 7 bases; junction bases outside the gene matches: 0. The CDR3 has 12 residues. Looked up from germline, CDR1 is SNHLY and CDR2 is FYNNEI.

The chain uses TRBV15 and TRBJ2-3; 8 nucleotides agree with TRBD1. The germline CDR1 and CDR2 sequences are LNHNV and YYDKDF (reference sequence). This CDR3 is 17 amino acids long. The V segment lost 11 bases and the J segment 1 base; nucleotides outside the gene matches: 17. CDR3 nucleotides: TGTGCCCGGAACTCCCTCTTCTGGACAGGGCGCACAGATACGCAGTATTTT. Protein product: CARNSLFWTGRTDTQYF. Combining the CDR3 with reference TRBV15 and TRBJ2-3 gives the whole variable domain DAMVIQNPRYQVTQFGKPVTLSCSQTLNHNVMYWYQQKSSQAPKLLFHYYDKDFNNEADTPDNFQSRRPNTSFCFLDIRSPGLGDTAMYLCARNSLFWTGRTDTQYFGPGTRLTVL.

The chain links TRBV29-1 to TRBJ2-1, with 9 bases fitting TRBD1. J was trimmed by 6 bases and V by 0 bases; bases with no gene match: 15. CDR3 length: 18 residues. Germline CDR1 and CDR2: SQVTM and ANQGSEA. The CDR3 DNA reads as TGCAGCGTTGAAGAACCCATGGGGACAGGGAGGGTTGGCAATGAGCAGTTCTTC. As protein: CSVEEPMGTGRVGNEQFF.

This chain joins TRBV2 and TRBJ2-7; perhaps TRBD2 as D (6 bases). V was trimmed by 7 bases and J by 0 bases, leaving 10 bases between them. The CDR3 loop spans 13 amino acids. From germline, CDR1 is SNHLY and CDR2 FYNNEI. CDR3 bases: TGTGCCAGCAAGGCGGGGACCTCCTACGAGCAGTACTTC. Translating it yields CASKAGTSYEQYF.

The J gene is TRBJ1-6, the V gene TRBV19, with 7 bases aligning to TRBD1. V shed 5 bases and J 3 bases; nucleotides not matched to a gene: 10. The CDR3 is 17 residues long. Germline V CDR1 and CDR2: LNHDA, SQIVND (reference sequence). CDR3 in DNA: TGTGCCAGTAGTGGAGCAGGGGGTAGGGGCTATAATTCACCCCTCCACTTT. Its translation is CASSGAGGRGYNSPLHF.